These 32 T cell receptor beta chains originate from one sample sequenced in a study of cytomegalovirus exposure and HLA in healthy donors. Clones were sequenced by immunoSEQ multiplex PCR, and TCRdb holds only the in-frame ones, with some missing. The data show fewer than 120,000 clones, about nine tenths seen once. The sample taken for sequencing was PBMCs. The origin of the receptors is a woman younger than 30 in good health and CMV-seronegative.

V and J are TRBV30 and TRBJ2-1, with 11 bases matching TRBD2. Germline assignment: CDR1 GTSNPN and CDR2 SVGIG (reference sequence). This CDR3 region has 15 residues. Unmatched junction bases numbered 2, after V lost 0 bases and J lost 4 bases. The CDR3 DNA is TGTGCCTGGAGTGTACTAGCGGGAGATTACAATGAGCAGTTCTTC. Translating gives CAWSVLAGDYNEQFF.

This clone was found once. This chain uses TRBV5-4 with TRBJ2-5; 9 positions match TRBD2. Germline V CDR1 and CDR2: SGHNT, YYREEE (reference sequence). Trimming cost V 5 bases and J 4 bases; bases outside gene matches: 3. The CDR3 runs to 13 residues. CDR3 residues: CASRREGRETQYF. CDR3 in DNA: TGTGCCAGCAGGCGGGAGGGGAGAGAGACCCAGTACTTC. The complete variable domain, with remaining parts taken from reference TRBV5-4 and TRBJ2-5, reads ETGVTQSPTHLIKTRGQQVTLRCSSQSGHNTVSWYQQALGQGPQFIFQYYREEENGRGNFPPRFSGLQFPNYSSELNVNALELDDSALYLCASRREGRETQYFGPGTRLLVL.

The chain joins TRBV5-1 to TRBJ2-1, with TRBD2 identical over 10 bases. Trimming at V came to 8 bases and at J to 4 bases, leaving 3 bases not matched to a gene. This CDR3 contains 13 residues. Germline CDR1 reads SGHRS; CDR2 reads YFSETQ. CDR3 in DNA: TGCGCCAGTGCGACTAGCGGGTACAATGAGCAGTTCTTC. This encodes CASATSGYNEQFF.

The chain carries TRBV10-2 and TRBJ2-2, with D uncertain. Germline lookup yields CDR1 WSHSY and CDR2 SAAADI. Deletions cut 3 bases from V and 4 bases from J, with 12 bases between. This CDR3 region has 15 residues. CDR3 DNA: TGCGCCAGCAGTGATAGGCAGGCAATCACCGGGGAGCTGTTTTTT. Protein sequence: CASSDRQAITGELFF.

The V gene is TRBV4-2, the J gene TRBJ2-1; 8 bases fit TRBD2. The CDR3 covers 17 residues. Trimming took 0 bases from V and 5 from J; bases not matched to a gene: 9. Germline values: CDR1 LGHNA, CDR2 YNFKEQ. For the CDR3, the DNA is TGTGCCAGCAGCCAAGATATCGGGGGGGAAATTAACAATGAGCAGTTCTTC. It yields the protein CASSQDIGGEINNEQFF.

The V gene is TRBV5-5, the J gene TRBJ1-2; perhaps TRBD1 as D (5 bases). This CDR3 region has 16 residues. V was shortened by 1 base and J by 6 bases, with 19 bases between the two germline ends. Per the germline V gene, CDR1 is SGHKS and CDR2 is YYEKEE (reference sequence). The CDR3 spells CASSLRNEWSGNGYTF. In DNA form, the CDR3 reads TGTGCCAGCAGCTTGAGGAATGAATGGTCAGGGAATGGCTACACCTTC.

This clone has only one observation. Here the CDR3 DNA reads TGTGCCAGTATTGGGGCGAATGGCTACACCTTC. Amino acids: CASIGANGYTF. This chain uses TRBV19 with TRBJ1-2, with TRBD1 as a possible D gene (5 bases). Trimming removed 7 bases from V and 6 bases from J, with 9 bases in between. This CDR3 has 11 residues. CDR1 LNHDA and CDR2 SQIVND come from the germline V gene (reference sequence). The full variable domain, rest sourced from reference TRBV19 and TRBJ1-2, is DGGITQSPKYLFRKEGQNVTLSCEQNLNHDAMYWYRQDPGQGLRLIYYSQIVNDFQKGDIAEGYSVSREKKESFPLTVTSAQKNPTAFYLCASIGANGYTFGSGTRLTVV.

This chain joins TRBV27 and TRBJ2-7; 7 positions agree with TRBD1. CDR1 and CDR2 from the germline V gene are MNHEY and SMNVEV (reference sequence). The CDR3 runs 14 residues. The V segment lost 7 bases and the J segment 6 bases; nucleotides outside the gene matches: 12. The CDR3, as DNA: TGTGCCAGCAACATATACAGGGGTGGGAGCGAGCAGTACTTC. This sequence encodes CASNIYRGGSEQYF.

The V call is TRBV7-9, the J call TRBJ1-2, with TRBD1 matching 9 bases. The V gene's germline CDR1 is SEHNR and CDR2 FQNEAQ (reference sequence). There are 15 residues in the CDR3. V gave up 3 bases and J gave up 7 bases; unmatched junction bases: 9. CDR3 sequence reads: CASSFGTGGRFGYTF. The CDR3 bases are TGTGCCAGCAGCTTTGGTACAGGGGGCCGGTTTGGCTACACCTTC.

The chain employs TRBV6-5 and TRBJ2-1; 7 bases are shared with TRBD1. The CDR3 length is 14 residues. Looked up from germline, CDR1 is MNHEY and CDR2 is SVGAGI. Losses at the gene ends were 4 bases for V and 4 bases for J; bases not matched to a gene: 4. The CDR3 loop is CASSSGQEYNEQFF. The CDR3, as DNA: TGTGCCAGCAGTTCCGGACAGGAGTACAATGAGCAGTTCTTC.

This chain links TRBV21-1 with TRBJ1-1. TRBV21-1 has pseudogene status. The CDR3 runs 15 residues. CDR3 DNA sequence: TGTGCCAGCAGCAAAGCGAGAGGGCGGAACACTGAAGCTTTCTTT. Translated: CASSKARGRNTEAFF.

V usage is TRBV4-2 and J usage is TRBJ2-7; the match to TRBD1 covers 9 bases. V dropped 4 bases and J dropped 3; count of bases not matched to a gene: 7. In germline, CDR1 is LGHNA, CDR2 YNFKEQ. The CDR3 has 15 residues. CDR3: CASSPSGQGLYEQYF. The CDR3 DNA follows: TGTGCCAGCAGCCCCTCGGGACAGGGCCTCTACGAGCAGTACTTC.

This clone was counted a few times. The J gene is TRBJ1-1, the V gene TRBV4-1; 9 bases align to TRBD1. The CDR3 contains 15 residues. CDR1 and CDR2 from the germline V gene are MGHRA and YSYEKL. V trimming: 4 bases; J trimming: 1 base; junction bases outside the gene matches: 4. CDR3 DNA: TGCGCCAGCAGCCGAGGGACAGGGACGAACACTGAAGCTTTCTTT. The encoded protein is CASSRGTGTNTEAFF.

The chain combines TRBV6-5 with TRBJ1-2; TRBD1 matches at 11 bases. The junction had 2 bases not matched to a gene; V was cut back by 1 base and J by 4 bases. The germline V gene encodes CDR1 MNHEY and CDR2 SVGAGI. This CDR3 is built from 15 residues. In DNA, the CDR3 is TGTGCCAGCAGTTACTGGACAGGGGGCAGCTATGGCTACACCTTC. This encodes CASSYWTGGSYGYTF.

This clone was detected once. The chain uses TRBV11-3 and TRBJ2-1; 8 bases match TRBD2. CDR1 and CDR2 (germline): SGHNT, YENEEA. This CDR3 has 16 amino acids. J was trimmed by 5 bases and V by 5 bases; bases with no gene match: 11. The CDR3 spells CASSRPLGSGNNEQFF. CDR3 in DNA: TGTGCCAGCAGCCGTCCCTTGGGTAGCGGGAACAATGAGCAGTTCTTC.

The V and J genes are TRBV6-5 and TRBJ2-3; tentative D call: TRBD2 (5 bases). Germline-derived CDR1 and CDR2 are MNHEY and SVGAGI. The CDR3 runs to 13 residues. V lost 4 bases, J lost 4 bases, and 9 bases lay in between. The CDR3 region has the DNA TGTGCCAGCAGTTCTAGCAGCGCAGATACGCAGTATTTT. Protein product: CASSSSSADTQYF.

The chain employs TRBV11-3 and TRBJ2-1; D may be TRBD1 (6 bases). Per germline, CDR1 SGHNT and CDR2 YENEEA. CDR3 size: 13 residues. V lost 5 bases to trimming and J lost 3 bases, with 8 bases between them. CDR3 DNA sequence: TGTGCCAGCAGCGTGGACAGCTACAATGAGCAGTTCTTC. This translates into CASSVDSYNEQFF.

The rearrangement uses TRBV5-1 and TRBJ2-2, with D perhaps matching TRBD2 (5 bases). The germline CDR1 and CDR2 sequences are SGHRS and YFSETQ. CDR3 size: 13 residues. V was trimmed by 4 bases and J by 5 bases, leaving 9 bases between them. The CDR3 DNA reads TGCGCCAGCAGCCGGGGAAGGACCGGGGAGCTGTTTTTT. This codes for CASSRGRTGELFF. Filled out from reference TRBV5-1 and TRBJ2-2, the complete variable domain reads KAGVTQTPRYLIKTRGQQVTLSCSPISGHRSVSWYQQTPGQGLQFLFEYFSETQRNKGNFPGRFSGRQFSNSRSEMNVSTLELGDSALYLCASSRGRTGELFFGEGSRLTVL.

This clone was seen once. The CDR3 loop reads CASSVGQGGANEKLFF. The CDR3, as DNA: TGTGCCAGCAGCGTAGGACAGGGCGGGGCTAATGAAAAACTGTTTTTT. This chain uses TRBV9 with TRBJ1-4; TRBD1 matches 7 bases. V shed 0 bases, J shed 3 bases, and the junction held 5 bases outside the gene matches. This CDR3 spans 16 amino acids. The germline CDR1 and CDR2 sequences are SGDLS and YYNGEE.

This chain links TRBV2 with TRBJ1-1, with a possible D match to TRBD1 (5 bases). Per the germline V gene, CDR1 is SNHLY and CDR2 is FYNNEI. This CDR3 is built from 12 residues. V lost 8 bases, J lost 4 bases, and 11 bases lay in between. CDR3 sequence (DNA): TGTGCCAGCCACAGGCAGGGCACTGAAGCTTTCTTT. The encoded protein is CASHRQGTEAFF.

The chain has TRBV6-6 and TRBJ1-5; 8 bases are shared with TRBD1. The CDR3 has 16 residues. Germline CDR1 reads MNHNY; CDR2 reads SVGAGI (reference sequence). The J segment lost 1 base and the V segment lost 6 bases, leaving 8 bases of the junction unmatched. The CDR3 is CASRPPGGESNQPQHF. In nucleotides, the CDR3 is TGTGCCAGCAGGCCCCCAGGGGGCGAAAGCAATCAGCCCCAGCATTTT.

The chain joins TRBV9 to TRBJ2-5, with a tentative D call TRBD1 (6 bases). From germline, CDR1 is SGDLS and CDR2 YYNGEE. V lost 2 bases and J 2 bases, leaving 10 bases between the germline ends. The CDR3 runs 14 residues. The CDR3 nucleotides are TGTGCCAGCAGCGTTATGGACAGTCAAGAGACCCAGTACTTC. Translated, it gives CASSVMDSQETQYF. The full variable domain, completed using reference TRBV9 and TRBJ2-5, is DSGVTQTPKHLITATGQRVTLRCSPRSGDLSVYWYQQSLDQGLQFLIQYYNGEERAKGNILERFSAQQFPDLHSELNLSSLELGDSALYFCASSVMDSQETQYFGPGTRLLVL.

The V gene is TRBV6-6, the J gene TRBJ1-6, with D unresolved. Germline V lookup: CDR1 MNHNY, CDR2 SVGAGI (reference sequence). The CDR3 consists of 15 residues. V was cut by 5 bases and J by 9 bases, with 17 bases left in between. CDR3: CASSKDRALTSPLHF. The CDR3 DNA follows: TGTGCCAGCAGTAAAGACCGAGCGCTGACTTCACCCCTCCACTTT.

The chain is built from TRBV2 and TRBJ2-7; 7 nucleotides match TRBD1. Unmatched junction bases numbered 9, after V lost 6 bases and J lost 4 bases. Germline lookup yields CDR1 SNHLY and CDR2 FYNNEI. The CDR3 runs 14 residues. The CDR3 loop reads CASSATGTLYEQYF. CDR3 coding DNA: TGTGCCAGCAGCGCGACAGGGACCCTTTACGAGCAGTACTTC.

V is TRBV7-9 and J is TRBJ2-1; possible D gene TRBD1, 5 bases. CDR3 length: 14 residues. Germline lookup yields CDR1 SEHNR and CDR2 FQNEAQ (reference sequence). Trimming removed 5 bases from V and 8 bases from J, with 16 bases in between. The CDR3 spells CASSQWTIVYEQFF. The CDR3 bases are TGTGCCAGCAGCCAGTGGACAATCGTGTATGAGCAGTTCTTC.

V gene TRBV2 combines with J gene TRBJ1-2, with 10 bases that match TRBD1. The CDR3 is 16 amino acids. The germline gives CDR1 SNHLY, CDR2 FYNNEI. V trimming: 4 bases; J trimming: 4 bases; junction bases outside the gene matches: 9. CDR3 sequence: CASSAKGGQGFYGYTF. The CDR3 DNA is TGTGCCAGCAGTGCTAAGGGGGGACAGGGGTTCTATGGCTACACCTTC.

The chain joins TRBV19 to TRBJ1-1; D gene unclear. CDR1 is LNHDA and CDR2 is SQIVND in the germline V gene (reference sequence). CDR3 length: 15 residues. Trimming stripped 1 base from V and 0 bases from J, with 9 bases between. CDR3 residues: CASSIGSGVNTEAFF. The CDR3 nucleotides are TGTGCCAGTAGTATAGGTAGCGGTGTGAACACTGAAGCTTTCTTT.

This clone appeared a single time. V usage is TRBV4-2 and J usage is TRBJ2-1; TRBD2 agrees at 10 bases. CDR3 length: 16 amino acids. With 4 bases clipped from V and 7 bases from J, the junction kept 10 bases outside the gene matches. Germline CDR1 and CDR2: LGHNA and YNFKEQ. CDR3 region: CASSPRSSGGANEQFF. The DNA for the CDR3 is TGTGCCAGCAGCCCCCGCTCCAGCGGGGGGGCGAATGAGCAGTTCTTC.

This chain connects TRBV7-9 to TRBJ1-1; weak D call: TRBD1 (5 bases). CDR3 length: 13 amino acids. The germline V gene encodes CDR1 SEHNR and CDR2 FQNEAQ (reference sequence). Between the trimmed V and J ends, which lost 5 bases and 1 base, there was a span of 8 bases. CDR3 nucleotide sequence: TGTGCCAGCAGCCCGACAGCGAACACTGAAGCTTTCTTT. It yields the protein CASSPTANTEAFF.

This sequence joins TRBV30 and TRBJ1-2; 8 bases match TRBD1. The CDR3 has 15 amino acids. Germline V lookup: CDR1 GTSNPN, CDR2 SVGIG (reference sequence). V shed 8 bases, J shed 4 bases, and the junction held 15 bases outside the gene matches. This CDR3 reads CASERGRGQVYGYTF. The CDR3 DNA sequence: TGTGCCAGCGAGCGGGGCAGGGGGCAGGTCTATGGCTACACCTTC.

DNA for the CDR3: TGTGCCAGCAGTTTAACAGGGGCTAACTATGGCTACACCTTC. Translated, it gives CASSLTGANYGYTF. This chain links TRBV28 with TRBJ1-2, with 7 nucleotides matching TRBD1. Germline V lookup: CDR1 MDHEN, CDR2 SYDVKM. The CDR3 runs to 14 residues. V lost 2 bases, J lost 0 bases, and 0 bases stayed unmatched.

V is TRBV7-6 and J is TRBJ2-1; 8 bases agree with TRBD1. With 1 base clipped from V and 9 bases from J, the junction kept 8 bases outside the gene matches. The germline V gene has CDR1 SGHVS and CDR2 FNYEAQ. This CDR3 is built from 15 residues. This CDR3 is CASSLEARGRIEQFF. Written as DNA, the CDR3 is TGTGCCAGCAGCTTAGAAGCCAGGGGGCGCATTGAGCAGTTCTTC.